This T cell receptor beta chain was sequenced in a study of cytomegalovirus exposure and HLA in healthy donors. In regard to this clone: Antigen: not known. Compared with germline, one end of the junction differs, possibly owing to a read error. This sample includes further DNA sequences coding for the same CDR3.

General study results and limits: Relative to equally common others, HLA-associated TCR beta chains showed greater clonal expansion in a later analysis.

PCR was performed using 60 Vbeta and 13 Jbeta primers. Authors' data handling: A later analysis counted roughly 74 million unique TCR beta chains, about 10 million shared. TCRdb keeps only in-frame clones here, not all; method: immunoSEQ multiplex PCR. That table supplies the V and J calls and clone size; D and trimming were determined from the DNA. Listed are about 72,000 clones; approximately 5.3% falls within the top ten. Material for sequencing was PBMCs. The TCR sequence derives from a woman aged 40-49 years in good health and CMV-seropositive.

The CDR3: CASSPGLAKRSSYEQYF. CDR3 in DNA: TGCGCCAGCAGCCCAGGACTAGCGAAACGCAGCTCCTACGAGCAGTACTTC. This chain uses TRBV7-9 with TRBJ2-7; 9 nucleotides align to TRBD2. CDR3 length equals 17 residues. CDR1 is SEHNR and CDR2 is FQNEAQ in the germline V gene (reference sequence). The full variable domain, its missing parts supplied by reference TRBV7-9 and TRBJ2-7, is DTGVSQNPRHKITKRGQNVTFRCDPISEHNRLYWYRQTLGQGPEFLTYFQNEAQLEKSRLLSDRFSAERPKGSFSTLEIQRTEQGDSAMYLCASSPGLAKRSSYEQYFGPGTRLTVT.